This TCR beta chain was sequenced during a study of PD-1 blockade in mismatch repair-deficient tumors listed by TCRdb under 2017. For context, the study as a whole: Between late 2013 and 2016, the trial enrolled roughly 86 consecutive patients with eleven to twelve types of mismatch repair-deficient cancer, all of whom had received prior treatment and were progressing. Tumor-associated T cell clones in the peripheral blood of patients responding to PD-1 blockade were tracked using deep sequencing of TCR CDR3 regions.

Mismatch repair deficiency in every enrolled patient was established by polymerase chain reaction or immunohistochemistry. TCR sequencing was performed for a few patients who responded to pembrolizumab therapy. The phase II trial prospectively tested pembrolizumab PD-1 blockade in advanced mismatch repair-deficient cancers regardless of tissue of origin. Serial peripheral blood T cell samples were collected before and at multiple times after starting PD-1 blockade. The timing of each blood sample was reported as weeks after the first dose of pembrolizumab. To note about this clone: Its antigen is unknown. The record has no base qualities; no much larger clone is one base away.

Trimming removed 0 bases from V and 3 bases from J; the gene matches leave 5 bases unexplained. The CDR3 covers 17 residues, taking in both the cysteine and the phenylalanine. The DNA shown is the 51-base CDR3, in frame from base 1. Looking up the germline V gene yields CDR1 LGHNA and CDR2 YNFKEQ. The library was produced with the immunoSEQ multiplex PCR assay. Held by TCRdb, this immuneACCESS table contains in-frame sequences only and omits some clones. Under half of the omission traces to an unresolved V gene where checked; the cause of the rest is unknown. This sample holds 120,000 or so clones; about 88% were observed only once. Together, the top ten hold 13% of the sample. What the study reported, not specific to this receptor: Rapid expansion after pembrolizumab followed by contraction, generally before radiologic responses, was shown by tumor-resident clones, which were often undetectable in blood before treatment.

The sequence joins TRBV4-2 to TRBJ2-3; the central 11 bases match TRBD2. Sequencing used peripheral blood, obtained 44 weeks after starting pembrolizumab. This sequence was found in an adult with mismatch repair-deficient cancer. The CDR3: CASSQDIAGGPTDTQYF. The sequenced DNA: TGTGCCAGCAGCCAAGATATAGCGGGAGGGCCGACAGATACGCAGTATTTT.